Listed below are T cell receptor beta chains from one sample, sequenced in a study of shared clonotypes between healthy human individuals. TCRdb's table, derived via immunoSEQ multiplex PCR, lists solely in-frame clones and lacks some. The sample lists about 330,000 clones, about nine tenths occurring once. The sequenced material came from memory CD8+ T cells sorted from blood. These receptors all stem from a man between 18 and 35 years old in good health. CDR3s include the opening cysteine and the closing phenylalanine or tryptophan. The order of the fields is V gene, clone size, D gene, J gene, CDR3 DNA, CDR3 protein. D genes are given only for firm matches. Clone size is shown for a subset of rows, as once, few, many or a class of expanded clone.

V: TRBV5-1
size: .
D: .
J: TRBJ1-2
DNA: TGCGCCAGCAGCTGGCAGGGCGCGGGGTATGGCTACACCTTC
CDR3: CASSWQGAGYGYTF

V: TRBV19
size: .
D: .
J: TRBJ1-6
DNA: TGTGCCAGTAGTATCGTCCAGACCGCTCATTCACCCCTCCACTTT
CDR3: CASSIVQTAHSPLHF

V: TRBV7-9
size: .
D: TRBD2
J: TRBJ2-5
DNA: TGTGCCAGCAGCCCCTACGGAGGACTAGCGGGAGGGCGGGAGACCCAGTACTTC
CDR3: CASSPYGGLAGGRETQYF

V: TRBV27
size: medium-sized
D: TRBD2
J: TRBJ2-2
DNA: TGTGCCAGCAGTTTAGCGGGAGGCCCGGGCACCGGGGAGCTGTTTTTT
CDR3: CASSLAGGPGTGELFF

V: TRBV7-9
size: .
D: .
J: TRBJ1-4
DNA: TGTGCCAGCAGCGCGTGGGCCAGTAATGAAAAACTGTTTTTT
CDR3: CASSAWASNEKLFF

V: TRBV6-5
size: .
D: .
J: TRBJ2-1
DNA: TGTGCCAGCAGTTACTCGATATTCGGCGGGGACAATGAGCAGTTCTTC
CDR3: CASSYSIFGGDNEQFF

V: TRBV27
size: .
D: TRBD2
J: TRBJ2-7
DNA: TGTGCCAGCAGTCCCGGGACTAGCCCCCTCGAGCAGTACTTC
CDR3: CASSPGTSPLEQYF

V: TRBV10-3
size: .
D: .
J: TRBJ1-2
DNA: TGTGCCATCAGTGAAGAGAACTATGGCTACACCTTC
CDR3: CAISEENYGYTF

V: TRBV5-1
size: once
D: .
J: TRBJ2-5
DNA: TGCGCCAGCAGCTTGGGACTTCAAGAGACCCAGTACTTC
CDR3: CASSLGLQETQYF

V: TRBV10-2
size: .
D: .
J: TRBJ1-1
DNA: TGCGCCAGCACCCCAGGCGGGCCAGGGTGGGGGAAAACTGAAGCTTTCTTT
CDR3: CASTPGGPGWGKTEAFF